Each of the 19 T cell receptor beta chains below was sequenced from the same sample in a study of graft-versus-host responses after intestinal transplantation. Assay: immunoSEQ multiplex PCR; the TCRdb copy retains only in-frame clones and omits some. The sample holds about 26,000 clones, about 81% seen once. No antigen has been assigned to these receptors. Source: unstimulated CD4+ T cells sorted from spleen or lymph node cells, taken before intestinal transplant. These receptors came from a human donor who received an intestinal transplant.

The V gene is TRBV19, the J gene TRBJ2-3; D is ambiguous. The V gene lost 5 bases and the J gene lost 1 base, with 7 bases spanning the gap. This CDR3 spans 13 amino acids. The germline CDR1 and CDR2 sequences are LNHDA and SQIVND (reference sequence). CDR3 in amino acids: CASSPQRTDTQYF. CDR3 bases: TGTGCCAGTAGTCCCCAACGCACAGATACGCAGTATTTT.

The chain recombines TRBV10-1 with TRBJ1-2; TRBD1 agrees at 7 bases. J gave up 4 bases and V 2 bases, and 1 base lay outside the gene matches. Germline CDR1 is WNHNN and CDR2 is SYGVQD (reference sequence). The CDR3 is 13 amino acids. CDR3 coding DNA: TGCGCCAGCAGTGAGGCAGGGGGCTATGGCTACACCTTC. Translation gives CASSEAGGYGYTF.

The chain links TRBV7-3 to TRBJ2-1; 12 bases are a match to TRBD2. The CDR3 runs 16 residues. The trim removed 5 bases at V and 2 bases at J, leaving 4 bases unmatched. Per germline, CDR1 SGHTA and CDR2 FQGTGA. CDR3 nucleotide sequence: TGTGCCAGCAGCCTCGCTAGCGGGGGGGCCTACAATGAGCAGTTCTTC. Protein: CASSLASGGAYNEQFF. Complete variable domain (other parts from reference TRBV7-3 and TRBJ2-1): GAGVSQTPSNKVTEKGKYVELRCDPISGHTALYWYRQSLGQGPEFLIYFQGTGAADDSGLPNDRFFAVRPEGSVSTLKIQRTERGDSAVYLCASSLASGGAYNEQFFGPGTRLTVL.

The J gene is TRBJ2-7, the V gene TRBV5-1; 7 bases agree with TRBD1. Germline V CDR1 and CDR2: SGHRS, YFSETQ. CDR3 length: 15 amino acids. V trimming: 0 bases; J trimming: 3 bases; junction bases outside the gene matches: 6. The CDR3 nucleotides are TGCGCCAGCAGCTTGGAGGCAGGGGGTCTCTACGAGCAGTACTTC. This sequence encodes CASSLEAGGLYEQYF.

The chain carries TRBV27 and TRBJ2-7, with D maybe TRBD1 (5 bases). V lost 2 bases to trimming and J lost 1 base, with 18 bases between them. CDR3 length: 17 residues. From germline, CDR1 is MNHEY and CDR2 SMNVEV (reference sequence). The DNA of the CDR3 is TGTGCCAGCAGTTTACGGGCCGCTCCTGGGGCGTCCTACGAGCAGTACTTC. Protein sequence: CASSLRAAPGASYEQYF.

In its sample, this clone was seen once. The chain uses TRBV7-9 and TRBJ1-1; no clear D gene. Per the germline V gene, CDR1 is SEHNR and CDR2 is FQNEAQ (reference sequence). The V and J ends lost 4 bases and 2 bases respectively, with 11 bases between them. The CDR3 runs to 14 residues. The CDR3 coding sequence is TGTGCCAGCAGCTGGAGTAACGGTAACACTGAAGCTTTCTTT. Its protein product is CASSWSNGNTEAFF.

The rearrangement links TRBV19 to TRBJ1-5, with 7 bases matching TRBD1. The CDR3 runs to 15 residues. Germline V lookup: CDR1 LNHDA, CDR2 SQIVND (reference sequence). The J segment lost 5 bases and the V segment lost 7 bases, leaving 11 bases of the junction unmatched. The chain's CDR3 is CASNRAETGDQPQHF. CDR3 nucleotides: TGTGCCAGTAATCGCGCGGAAACAGGGGATCAGCCCCAGCATTTT.

The gene calls are TRBV5-1 and TRBJ2-1; 10 nucleotides line up with TRBD2. This CDR3 has 15 residues. Germline trimming cut 0 bases from V and 7 bases from J; bases unmatched to any gene: 4. CDR1 is SGHRS and CDR2 is YFSETQ in the germline V gene. The CDR3 region has the DNA TGCGCCAGCAGCTTGGAGCGGGGGGGAGGTAATGAGCAGTTCTTC. Its translation is CASSLERGGGNEQFF.

The rearrangement joins TRBV5-1 to TRBJ2-5, with 11 bases that match TRBD2. Trimming removed 3 bases from V and 0 bases from J; junction bases left unmatched: 4. The CDR3 has 16 residues. Germline values: CDR1 SGHRS, CDR2 YFSETQ. CDR3 coding DNA: TGCGCCAGCAGCTCGAAGACTAGCGGGAACCAAGAGACCCAGTACTTC. This codes for CASSSKTSGNQETQYF. The full variable domain, with the rest looked up from reference TRBV5-1 and TRBJ2-5, is KAGVTQTPRYLIKTRGQQVTLSCSPISGHRSVSWYQQTPGQGLQFLFEYFSETQRNKGNFPGRFSGRQFSNSRSEMNVSTLELGDSALYLCASSSKTSGNQETQYFGPGTRLLVL.

The rearrangement joins TRBV5-1 to TRBJ1-1, with TRBD1 matching over 9 bases. V trimming: 4 bases; J trimming: 5 bases; junction bases outside the gene matches: 9. Germline values: CDR1 SGHRS, CDR2 YFSETQ. The CDR3 loop spans 15 amino acids. CDR3 DNA sequence: TGCGCCAGCAGCACAGTAGGGACAGGGAAAACTGAAGCTTTCTTT. It encodes CASSTVGTGKTEAFF.

Only a few counts were recorded for this clone. CDR3 nucleotides: TGTGCCAGCAGTGTCATGGGACAGGCCTACAATGAGCAGTTCTTC. It codes for CASSVMGQAYNEQFF. V is TRBV2 and J is TRBJ2-1, with 8 nucleotides matching TRBD1. From germline, CDR1 is SNHLY and CDR2 FYNNEI. The CDR3 extends over 15 amino acids. Trimming at V came to 4 bases and at J to 2 bases, leaving 4 bases not matched to a gene.

This clone was recorded once. This chain joins TRBV7-9 and TRBJ1-4; no clear D gene. V was pared by 4 bases and J by 0 bases, with 6 bases between. The CDR3 runs to 14 residues. Germline-derived CDR1 and CDR2 are SEHNR and FQNEAQ (reference sequence). The DNA for the CDR3 is TGTGCCAGCAGCTACACTGCAACTAATGAAAAACTGTTTTTT. Its protein is CASSYTATNEKLFF. The full variable domain, its missing parts supplied by reference TRBV7-9 and TRBJ1-4, is DTGVSQNPRHKITKRGQNVTFRCDPISEHNRLYWYRQTLGQGPEFLTYFQNEAQLEKSRLLSDRFSAERPKGSFSTLEIQRTEQGDSAMYLCASSYTATNEKLFFGSGTQLSVL.

The V call is TRBV4-1, the J call TRBJ1-5, with 8 bases identical to TRBD1. The trim removed 0 bases at V and 6 bases at J, leaving 7 bases unmatched. The CDR3 loop spans 16 amino acids. Germline V gives CDR1 MGHRA, CDR2 YSYEKL. CDR3 protein: CASSQDGQGAVQPQHF. The CDR3 nucleotides read TGCGCCAGCAGCCAAGATGGCCAGGGGGCTGTTCAGCCCCAGCATTTT.

The chain employs TRBV10-1 and TRBJ2-5, with D unclear. V shed 3 bases and J shed 4 bases, with 9 bases lying between them. Per germline, CDR1 WNHNN and CDR2 SYGVQD (reference sequence). CDR3 length: 13 amino acids. The CDR3 here is CASSDYEGETQYF. The CDR3 DNA reads TGCGCCAGCAGTGATTACGAAGGAGAGACCCAGTACTTC.

The CDR3 nucleotides read TGCAGCGTTGTGGCTAGCGGGAGGGAGAACACCGGGGAGCTGTTTTTT. Its protein product is CSVVASGRENTGELFF. This chain links TRBV29-1 with TRBJ2-2; 12 bases match TRBD2. Germline V gives CDR1 SQVTM, CDR2 ANQGSEA. CDR3 size: 16 residues. The J segment lost 1 base and the V segment lost 4 bases, leaving 4 bases of the junction unmatched.

This chain connects TRBV11-2 to TRBJ2-3, with TRBD2 identical over 11 bases. This CDR3 is built from 17 residues. Germline CDR1 SGHAT, CDR2 FQNNGV. V was clipped by 4 bases and J by 4 bases; unmatched bases: 10. CDR3 protein: CASSSRELAGVPDTQYF. As DNA, the CDR3 is TGTGCCAGCAGCTCGCGGGAACTAGCGGGGGTCCCAGATACGCAGTATTTT.

V gene TRBV18 combines with J gene TRBJ2-3, with D tentatively TRBD1 (6 bases). Germline V gives CDR1 KGHSH, CDR2 LQKENI. The V gene lost 1 base and the J gene lost 2 bases, with 13 bases spanning the gap. The CDR3 is 16 amino acids. The CDR3 nucleotides are TGTGCCAGCTCACCACTGTCAGGGGTCAACACAGATACGCAGTATTTT. Residues: CASSPLSGVNTDTQYF.

About this clone itself: Additional DNA sequences in this sample encode the identical CDR3. V and J are TRBV5-1 and TRBJ2-6, with D perhaps assigned TRBD1 or TRBD2 (6 bases each). V lost 3 bases and J 4 bases, leaving 8 bases between the germline ends. The CDR3 has 14 amino acids. Germline V gene data show CDR1 as SGHRS and CDR2 as YFSETQ. For the CDR3, the DNA is TGCGCCAGCAGCTGGGGGGCGGGGGCCAACGTCCTGACTTTC. It codes for CASSWGAGANVLTF. The whole variable domain, filled in from reference TRBV5-1 and TRBJ2-6, reads KAGVTQTPRYLIKTRGQQVTLSCSPISGHRSVSWYQQTPGQGLQFLFEYFSETQRNKGNFPGRFSGRQFSNSRSEMNVSTLELGDSALYLCASSWGAGANVLTFGAGSRLTVL.

The chain carries TRBV4-1 and TRBJ2-5, with no clear D. V was clipped by 0 bases and J by 4 bases, with 3 bases between them. This CDR3 spans 12 amino acids. Germline-derived CDR1 and CDR2 are MGHRA and YSYEKL. This chain's CDR3 is CASSQDTETQYF. For the CDR3, the DNA is TGCGCCAGCAGCCAAGATACAGAGACCCAGTACTTC.